Each of the 14 T cell receptor beta chains below was sequenced from the same sample in a study of blood T cell repertoires in COVID-19. Only in-frame clones appear in the TCRdb table, and some are missing; sequencing was by immunoSEQ multiplex PCR. The sample gives 290,000 or so clones, 90% of which show up once; approximately 4.3% is in the top ten. The sequencing sample was made of PBMCs or T cells enriched from blood (not recorded which). These receptors were obtained from a woman aged 18-29 years with acute COVID-19.

This clone was counted ten times or more. This chain uses TRBV3-1 (or the pseudogene TRBV3-2) with TRBJ2-6, with 10 bases matching TRBD2. Germline V gene data show CDR1 as LGHDT and CDR2 as YNNKEL (reference sequence). This CDR3 spans 17 amino acids. V lost 6 bases and J lost 0; bases outside the gene matches: 5. The CDR3 region has the DNA TGTGCCAGCAGGTTAGCGGGAGGCTTCTCTGGGGCCAACGTCCTGACTTTC. Protein: CASRLAGGFSGANVLTF.

V and J are TRBV11-3 and TRBJ2-3; the D gene is possibly TRBD1 (5 bases). From germline, CDR1 is SGHNT and CDR2 YENEEA. The CDR3 contains 15 residues. V lost 6 bases to trimming and J lost 6 bases, with 19 bases between them. The CDR3 sequence: CASRTDRSFTDTQYF. The CDR3 DNA sequence: TGTGCCAGCAGGACAGATAGGAGTTTCACGGATACGCAGTATTTT.

The rearrangement links TRBV28 to TRBJ2-7, with TRBD2 matching 10 bases. Germline CDR1 MDHEN, CDR2 SYDVKM. Trimming took 4 bases from V and 4 from J; bases not matched to a gene: 4. The CDR3 runs 14 residues. Written as DNA, the CDR3 is TGTGCCAGCAGTTCTAGCGGGAGCAATTACGAGCAGTACTTC. It codes for CASSSSGSNYEQYF.

This clone was detected only once. CDR3 amino acids: CASSWTSWADTQYF. The CDR3 nucleotides read TGTGCCAGCAGTTGGACTAGTTGGGCAGATACGCAGTATTTT. This rearrangement joins TRBV28 to TRBJ2-3; 7 bases line up with TRBD2. The CDR3 runs 14 residues. The J segment lost 4 bases and the V segment lost 4 bases, leaving 5 bases of the junction unmatched. Germline V CDR1 and CDR2: MDHEN, SYDVKM.

This chain uses TRBV12-3 or TRBV12-4 with TRBJ2-1, with no clear D. This CDR3 region has 13 residues. The chain's CDR3 is CAARLSVMDEQFF. The CDR3 coding sequence is TGTGCGGCGAGACTTTCGGTTATGGATGAGCAGTTCTTC.

This clone was recorded once. The rearrangement uses TRBV7-9 and TRBJ1-4; D not certain. The V and J ends lost 5 bases and 8 bases respectively, with 9 bases between them. CDR3 length equals 12 residues. Germline V gives CDR1 SEHNR, CDR2 FQNEAQ (reference sequence). The CDR3 DNA sequence: TGTGCCAGCAGCCTACCAAGCGAAAAACTGTTTTTT. Translating gives CASSLPSEKLFF.

CDR3 DNA sequence: TGTGCCAGCAGCCAAGAGGGACAGGGGAAGACTGAAGCTTTCTTT. Encoded protein: CASSQEGQGKTEAFF. This chain connects TRBV4-2 to TRBJ1-1, with 10 bases fitting TRBD1. Germline V lookup: CDR1 LGHNA, CDR2 YNFKEQ. Unmatched junction bases numbered 3, after V lost 0 bases and J lost 5 bases. The CDR3 totals 15 residues.

The chain employs TRBV28 and TRBJ1-1, with a weak D call TRBD1 (6 bases). Germline V CDR1 and CDR2: MDHEN, SYDVKM. This CDR3 has 14 residues. Deletions cut 6 bases from V and 3 bases from J, with 14 bases between. This CDR3 is CASSPGQLHTEAFF. CDR3 in DNA: TGTGCCAGCAGCCCAGGACAGTTACACACTGAAGCTTTCTTT. The full variable domain, completed using reference TRBV28 and TRBJ1-1, is DVKVTQSSRYLVKRTGEKVFLECVQDMDHENMFWYRQDPGLGLRLIYFSYDVKMKEKGDIPEGYSVSREKKERFSLILESASTNQTSMYLCASSPGQLHTEAFFGQGTRLTVV.

The CDR3 sequence: CASSSPGTGNYEQYF. The DNA of the CDR3 is TGTGCCAGCAGCTCACCCGGGACAGGGAACTACGAGCAGTACTTC. The rearrangement links TRBV11-3 to TRBJ2-7; 9 nucleotides match TRBD1. This CDR3 has 15 residues. The J segment lost 3 bases and the V segment lost 4 bases, leaving 7 bases of the junction unmatched. Per germline, CDR1 SGHNT and CDR2 YENEEA.

The chain has TRBV27 and TRBJ2-1; 12 bases align to TRBD2. In germline, CDR1 is MNHEY, CDR2 SMNVEV (reference sequence). The CDR3 is 18 amino acids. Trimming cost V 7 bases and J 6 bases; bases outside gene matches: 16. In nucleotides, the CDR3 is TGTGCCAGCAACCCCCCCGCTAGCGGGAGGGCAAAGGGCAATGAGCAGTTCTTC. Translation gives CASNPPASGRAKGNEQFF.

A remark on this clone: Its ends do not fully match the called genes, so a read error is possible. This chain links TRBV7-7 with TRBJ2-1, with TRBD1 matching over 9 bases. The germline V gene has CDR1 SSHAT and CDR2 FNYEAQ (reference sequence). The CDR3 runs to 15 residues. The CDR3 region has the DNA TGTGCTAGCAGCGTGGGACAGGGTGCTTACAATGAGCAGTTCTTC. It yields the protein CASSVGQGAYNEQFF.

The count of this clone is one. The chain combines TRBV9 with TRBJ1-1; no firm D call. Trimming pared 3 bases from V and 4 bases from J, leaving 19 bases between. The CDR3 is 16 amino acids. CDR1 and CDR2 from the germline V gene are SGDLS and YYNGEE. The CDR3 coding sequence is TGTGCCAGCAGCGCGACTCACTCCTCAACTAGCACTGAAGCTTTCTTT. It codes for CASSATHSSTSTEAFF.

V gene TRBV18 combines with J gene TRBJ2-4, with 16 positions matching TRBD2. CDR3 length: 19 residues. Trimming took 3 bases from V and 1 from J; bases not matched to a gene: 6. Germline CDR1 KGHSH, CDR2 LQKENI. The CDR3 region has the DNA TGTGCCAGCTCACCCGCCGGGACTAGCGGGAGGGCCGCCAAAAACATTCAGTACTTC. Its translation is CASSPAGTSGRAAKNIQYF.

The chain carries TRBV9 and TRBJ1-1, with 8 bases lining up with TRBD1. The CDR3 loop spans 15 amino acids. Germline V gives CDR1 SGDLS, CDR2 YYNGEE. V trimming: 3 bases; J trimming: 8 bases; junction bases outside the gene matches: 12. CDR3: CASSARTGTGGEAFF. In DNA form, the CDR3 reads TGTGCCAGCAGCGCCCGGACAGGGACCGGCGGCGAAGCTTTCTTT.